A selection of T cell receptor beta chains follows, all from one sample in a study of tumor-infiltrating lymphocytes in localized non-small cell lung cancer. Profiling relied on immunoSEQ multiplex PCR, and the TCRdb table lists in-frame clones only, not all of them. The table shows over 15,000 clones, with about 69% occurring only once. Specimen: lung tumor tissue. The source of these receptors is a human donor with non-small cell lung cancer. Each CDR3 is given without its conserved first and last residue. Each record gives: V gene, J gene, CDR3 protein.

>TRBV11-1|TRBJ2-7
ASRLGASYEQY
>TRBV6-5|TRBJ2-1
ASSYDGDRSFEQF
>TRBV7-9|TRBJ2-4
ASSRHGDIQY
>TRBV6-6|TRBJ2-1
ASSPLTSEYNEQF
>TRBV7-2|TRBJ2-1
ASSLYGDEQF
>TRBV7-8|TRBJ1-5
ASSNLPGGTSNQPQH
>TRBV14|TRBJ2-1
ASSQDHYIGSYNEQF
>TRBV9|TRBJ2-1
ASSPGGGYNEQF
>TRBV27|TRBJ2-1
ASSLTAPSGGSAYNEQF
>TRBV2|TRBJ2-7
ASNLGQGPFFSYEQY
>TRBV4-1|TRBJ2-3
ASSQDRDRITDTQY
>TRBV29-1|TRBJ2-7
SVESFSQLGPYEQY
>TRBV11-2|TRBJ2-3
ASSQYRVSTDTQY
>TRBV19|TRBJ1-2
ASSPALDSYGYT
>TRBV11-3|TRBJ2-7
ASPGELNSYEQY
>TRBV19|TRBJ1-4
ASSIGRKNEKLF
>TRBV9|TRBJ2-1
ASSAPGRSGGEQF
>TRBV2|TRBJ1-1
ASSPDREGTEAF
>TRBV21-1|TRBJ2-1
ATSGGGRGNEQF
>TRBV7-2|TRBJ2-7
ASSLGGRGAYEQY
>TRBV6-4|TRBJ1-1
ASSAGGRTEAF
>TRBV7-9|TRBJ1-4
ASSFDRRSTNEKLF
>TRBV7-8|NA
ASSTRQGPSYEQY
>TRBV6-1|TRBJ1-2
ASSEWDDYGYT
>TRBV19|TRBJ2-7
ASSMTRVLSSYEQY
>TRBV9|TRBJ1-4
ASSPWSGANEKLF
>TRBV4-3|TRBJ1-3
ASSQGVGGGTNTIY
>TRBV11-1|TRBJ2-2
ASSSRRVGNGGELF
>TRBV28|TRBJ2-7
ASSLLSYEQY
>TRBV5-1|TRBJ2-5
ASSLGGLAGYIQETQY
>TRBV4-2|TRBJ2-2
ASSQEPGPRGTGELF
>TRBV6-4|TRBJ1-1
ASSAREDTEAF
>TRBV6-6|TRBJ2-4
ASSYGGGPGEDIQY
>TRBV30|TRBJ1-4
AWSKEGIIGKLF
>TRBV5-1|TRBJ1-1
ASSPRGRTNTEAF
>TRBV30|TRBJ1-5
AWSGAGNNQPQH
>TRBV19|TRBJ1-1
ASSIGATLNTEAF
>TRBV27|TRBJ2-1
ASSSTRPSSYNEQF
>TRBV7-2|TRBJ2-5
ASSLDSSSRGTQY
>TRBV4-1|TRBJ2-1
ASSQDPYSYNEQF
>TRBV15|TRBJ2-3
ATSTYPDTQY
>TRBV19|TRBJ2-2
ASKTRTGELF
>TRBV18|TRBJ1-2
ASSPKGHSVDGYT
>TRBV5-4|TRBJ1-3
ASSVDREGGNTIY
>TRBV7-6|TRBJ2-1
ASSPGSEQF
>TRBV30|TRBJ1-1
AWSVSGFTEAF
>TRBV6-5|TRBJ2-2
ASRGVGGVTGELF
>TRBV2|TRBJ2-5
ASVQGAVGQETQY
>TRBV4-1|TRBJ1-4
ASSQDIRDEKLF
>TRBV6-1|TRBJ2-5
ASSERGGTETQY
>TRBV9|TRBJ1-2
ASSPSGVHGYT
>TRBV6-5|TRBJ2-3
ASGQKGRSTQY
>TRBV2|TRBJ1-6
ASSVGRSNSPLH
>TRBV5-1|TRBJ1-2
ASSSLVDRNYGYT
>TRBV10-3|TRBJ2-3
AISALQDTQY
>TRBV2|TRBJ1-4
ASSENRPPEKLF
>TRBV5-6|TRBJ1-2
ASSLDLMADGYT
>TRBV6-5|TRBJ2-7
ASSSLMDGEQY
>TRBV19|TRBJ1-4
ASRKFSFNEKLF